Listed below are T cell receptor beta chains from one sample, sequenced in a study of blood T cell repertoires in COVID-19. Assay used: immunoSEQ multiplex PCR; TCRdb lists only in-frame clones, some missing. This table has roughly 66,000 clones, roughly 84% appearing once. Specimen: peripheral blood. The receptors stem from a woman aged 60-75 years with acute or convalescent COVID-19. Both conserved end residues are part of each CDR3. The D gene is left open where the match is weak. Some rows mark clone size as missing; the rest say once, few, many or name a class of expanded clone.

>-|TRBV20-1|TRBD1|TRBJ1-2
CSAGQGNGYTF
TGCAGCGCGGGACAGGGGAATGGCTACACCTTC
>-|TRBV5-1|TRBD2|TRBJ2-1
CASSLAAGLAGSSSYNEQFF
TGCGCCAGCAGCTTGGCCGCGGGACTAGCGGGGTCGAGCTCCTACAATGAGCAGTTCTTC
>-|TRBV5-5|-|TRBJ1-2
CASSLQVLEIYGYTF
TGTGCCAGCAGCTTGCAGGTATTGGAAATCTATGGCTACACCTTC
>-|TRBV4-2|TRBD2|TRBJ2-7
CASSQDLGGIYEQYF
TGTGCCAGCAGCCAAGATCTCGGGGGGATCTACGAGCAGTACTTC
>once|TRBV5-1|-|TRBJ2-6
CASSLSSRAGANVLTF
TGCGCCAGCAGCTTGAGTAGCAGGGCTGGGGCCAACGTCCTGACTTTC
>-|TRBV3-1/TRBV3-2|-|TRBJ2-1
CASSHIGEQFF
TGTGCCAGCAGCCACATCGGGGAGCAGTTCTTC
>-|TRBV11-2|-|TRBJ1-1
CASSLDRTVEAFF
TGTGCCAGCAGCTTAGATCGCACAGTTGAAGCTTTCTTT
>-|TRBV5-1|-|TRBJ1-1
CASSPIRENTEAFF
TGCGCCAGCAGCCCTATCAGGGAGAACACTGAAGCTTTCTTT
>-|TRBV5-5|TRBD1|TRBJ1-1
CASSKAGGGEAFF
TGTGCCAGCAGCAAGGCAGGGGGCGGTGAAGCTTTCTTT
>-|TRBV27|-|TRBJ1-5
CASSFSGNQPQHF
TGTGCCAGCAGTTTCTCAGGTAATCAGCCCCAGCATTTT
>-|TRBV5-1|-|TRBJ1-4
CASSLGGLINEKLFF
TGCGCCAGCAGCTTGGGAGGACTCATTAATGAAAAACTGTTTTTT
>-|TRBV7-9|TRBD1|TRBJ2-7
CASSGDRAGEQYF
TGTGCCAGCAGCGGGGACAGGGCAGGCGAGCAGTACTTC
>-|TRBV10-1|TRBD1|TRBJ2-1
CASSENRGAYNEQFF
TGCGCCAGCAGTGAGAACAGGGGTGCCTACAATGAGCAGTTCTTC
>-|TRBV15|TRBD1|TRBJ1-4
CATSRSQGQGSTNEKLFF
TGTGCCACCAGCAGGTCCCAAGGACAGGGGTCTACTAATGAAAAACTGTTTTTT
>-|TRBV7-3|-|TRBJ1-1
CASSLSGVEKAFF
TGTGCCAGCAGCTTATCAGGGGTGGAGAAGGCTTTCTTT
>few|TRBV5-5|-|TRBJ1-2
CASNVGPGDGYTF
TGTGCCAGCAATGTGGGGCCCGGCGATGGCTACACCTTC
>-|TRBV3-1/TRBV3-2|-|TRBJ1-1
CASSTGLTNTEAFF
TGTGCCAGCAGCACCGGACTGACGAACACTGAAGCTTTCTTT
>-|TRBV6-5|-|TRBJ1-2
CASTVGGGIGYTF
TGTGCCAGCACCGTAGGCGGGGGAATCGGCTACACCTTC
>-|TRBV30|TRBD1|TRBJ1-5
CAWSDGGQGARQPQHF
TGTGCCTGGAGTGACGGTGGACAGGGGGCTCGGCAGCCCCAGCATTTT
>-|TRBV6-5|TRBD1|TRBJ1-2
CASSYLGTGVNGYTF
TGTGCCAGCAGTTACTTAGGGACAGGGGTTAATGGCTACACCTTC
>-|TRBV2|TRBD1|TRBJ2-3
CASRRQGDTQYF
TGTGCCAGCAGAAGACAGGGAGATACGCAGTATTTT
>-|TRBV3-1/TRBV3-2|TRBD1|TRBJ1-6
CASSLWTGALNSPLHF
TGTGCCAGCAGCCTCTGGACAGGGGCGCTTAATTCACCCCTCCACTTT
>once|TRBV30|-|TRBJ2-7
CAWSVEQYF
TGTGCCTGGTCGGTGGAGCAGTACTTC
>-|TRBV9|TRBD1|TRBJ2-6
CASSRLGTGVSGANVLTF
TGTGCCAGCAGTCGTCTGGGGACAGGAGTTTCTGGGGCCAACGTCCTGACTTTC
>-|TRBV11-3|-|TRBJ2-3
CASSLGAYDTQYF
TGTGCCAGCAGCTTAGGGGCTTATGATACGCAGTATTTT
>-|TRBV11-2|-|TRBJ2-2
CASSLDRGATNTGELFF
TGTGCCAGCAGCTTAGACCGGGGGGCGACGAACACCGGGGAGCTGTTTTTT
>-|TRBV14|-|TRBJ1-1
CASRGQSTEAFF
TGTGCCAGCAGAGGACAGAGCACTGAAGCTTTCTTT
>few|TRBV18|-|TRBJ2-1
CASSPPRQGPYNEQFF
TGTGCCAGCTCACCACCGAGGCAGGGCCCCTACAATGAGCAGTTCTTC